This T cell receptor (beta chain) came from a study of cytomegalovirus exposure and HLA in healthy donors. About the research overall: Out of 398 genotyped donors, about 80% belonged to the Caucasian-associated ancestry cluster.

Study conclusions and caveats: Presence/absence analyses assumed roughly uniform sequencing depth across donors. The only immune exposure information that was available was CMV serostatus.

On this clone: Its antigen is unknown.

The CDR3 loop spans 17 amino acids. Deletions cut 2 bases from V and 0 bases from J, with 17 bases between. From germline, CDR1 is SGHNT and CDR2 YYREEE (reference sequence). A multiplex PCR was run with 60 Vbeta primers and 13 Jbeta primers. Assay used: immunoSEQ multiplex PCR; TCRdb lists only in-frame clones, some missing. The repertoire holds around 170,000 clones, with 75% to 90% as singletons. While unrecorded immune exposures were likely, the donors were nominally healthy when sampled. The origin of this receptor is a man aged 35 to 55 in good health and CMV-seropositive. What was sequenced was PBMCs. The rearrangement links TRBV5-4 to TRBJ1-2; D ambiguous. CDR3 DNA: TGTGCCAGCAGCTTCCTGTCCTATGAAGGAGCTAACTATGGCTACACCTTC. It translates to CASSFLSYEGANYGYTF. The entire variable domain, with the rest obtained from reference TRBV5-4 and TRBJ1-2, is as follows: ETGVTQSPTHLIKTRGQQVTLRCSSQSGHNTVSWYQQALGQGPQFIFQYYREEENGRGNFPPRFSGLQFPNYSSELNVNALELDDSALYLCASSFLSYEGANYGYTFGSGTRLTVV.